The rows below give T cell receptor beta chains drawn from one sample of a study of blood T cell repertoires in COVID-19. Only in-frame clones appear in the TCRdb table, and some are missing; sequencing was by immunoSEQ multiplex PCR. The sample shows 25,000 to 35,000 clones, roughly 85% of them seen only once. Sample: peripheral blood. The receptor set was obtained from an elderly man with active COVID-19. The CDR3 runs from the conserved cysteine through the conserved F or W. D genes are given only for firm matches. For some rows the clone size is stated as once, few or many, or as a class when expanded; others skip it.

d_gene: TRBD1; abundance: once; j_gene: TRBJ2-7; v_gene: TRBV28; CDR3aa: CASGRTGPYEQYF; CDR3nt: TGTGCCAGCGGCCGGACAGGTCCCTACGAGCAGTACTTC
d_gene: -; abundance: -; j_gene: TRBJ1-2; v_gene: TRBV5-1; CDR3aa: CASSEGQLYGYTF; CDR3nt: TGCGCCAGCAGCGAAGGACAGCTCTATGGCTACACCTTC
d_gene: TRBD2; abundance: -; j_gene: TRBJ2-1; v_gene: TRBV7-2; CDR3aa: CASSPGAGGDEQFF; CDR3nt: TGTGCCAGCAGCCCTGGGGCGGGGGGGGATGAGCAGTTCTTC
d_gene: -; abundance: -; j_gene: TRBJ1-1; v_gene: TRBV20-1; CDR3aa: CSASFAYSGNTEAFF; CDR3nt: TGCAGTGCTAGTTTTGCCTATAGTGGGAACACTGAAGCTTTCTTT
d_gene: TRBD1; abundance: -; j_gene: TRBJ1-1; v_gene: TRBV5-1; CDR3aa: CASSLGTVNTEAFF; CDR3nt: TGCGCCAGCAGCCTTGGGACAGTGAACACTGAAGCTTTCTTT
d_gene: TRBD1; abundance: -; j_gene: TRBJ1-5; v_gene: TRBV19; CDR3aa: CASSKTGVSNQPQHF; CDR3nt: TGTGCCAGTAGTAAGACAGGGGTAAGCAATCAGCCCCAGCATTTT
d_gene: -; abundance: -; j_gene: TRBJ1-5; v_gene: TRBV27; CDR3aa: CASSTGIRQPQHF; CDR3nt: TGTGCCAGCAGCACAGGGATAAGACAGCCCCAGCATTTT
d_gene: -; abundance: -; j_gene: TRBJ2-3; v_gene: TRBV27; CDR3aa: CASSVTGLGTDTQYF; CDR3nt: TGTGCCAGCAGCGTTACAGGGTTGGGTACAGATACGCAGTATTTT
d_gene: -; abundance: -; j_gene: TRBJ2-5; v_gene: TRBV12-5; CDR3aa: CASGFRGETQYF; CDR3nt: TGTGCTAGTGGTTTTAGGGGAGAGACCCAGTACTTC
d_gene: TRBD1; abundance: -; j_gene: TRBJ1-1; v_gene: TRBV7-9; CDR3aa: CASSPPDRGDLAAFF; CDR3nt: TGTGCCAGCAGCCCCCCGGACAGGGGTGATTTAGCGGCTTTCTTT
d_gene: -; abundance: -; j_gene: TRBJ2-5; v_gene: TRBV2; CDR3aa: CASRASDFQETQYF; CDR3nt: TGTGCCAGCAGAGCCAGCGACTTCCAAGAGACCCAGTACTTC
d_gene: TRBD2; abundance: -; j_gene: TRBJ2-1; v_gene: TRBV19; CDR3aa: CASSKTSGGGSYNEQFF; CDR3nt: TGTGCCAGTAGTAAGACTAGCGGGGGGGGCTCCTACAATGAGCAGTTCTTC
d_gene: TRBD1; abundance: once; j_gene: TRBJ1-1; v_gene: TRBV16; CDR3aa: CASNADRGGTEAFF; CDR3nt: TGTGCCAGCAACGCGGACAGGGGAGGGACTGAAGCTTTCTTT
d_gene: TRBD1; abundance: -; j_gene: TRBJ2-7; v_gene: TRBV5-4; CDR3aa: CASSFRTGGIDGEQYF; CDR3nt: TGTGCCAGCAGCTTCAGGACAGGGGGAATCGATGGCGAGCAGTACTTC
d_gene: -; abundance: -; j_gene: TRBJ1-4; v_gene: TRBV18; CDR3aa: CASSPEQIAGATNEKLFF; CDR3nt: TGTGCCAGCTCACCGGAACAAATAGCGGGAGCAACTAATGAAAAACTGTTTTTT
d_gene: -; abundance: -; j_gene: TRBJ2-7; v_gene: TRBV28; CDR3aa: CATLNGNSYEQYF; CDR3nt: TGTGCCACCTTAAACGGGAACTCCTACGAGCAGTACTTC
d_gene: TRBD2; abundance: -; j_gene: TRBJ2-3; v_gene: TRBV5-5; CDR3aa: CASSFLQRGGTDTQYF; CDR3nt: TGTGCCAGCAGCTTTCTCCAGCGGGGGGGCACAGATACGCAGTATTTT
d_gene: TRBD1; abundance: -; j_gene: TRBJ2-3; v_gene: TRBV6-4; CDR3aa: CASVSGQTVTDTQYF; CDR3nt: TGTGCCAGCGTGTCGGGACAGACAGTCACAGATACGCAGTATTTT
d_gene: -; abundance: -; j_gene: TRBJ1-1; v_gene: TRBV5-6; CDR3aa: CASSLGYRASEAFF; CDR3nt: TGTGCCAGCAGCTTGGGATACAGGGCCAGTGAAGCTTTCTTT
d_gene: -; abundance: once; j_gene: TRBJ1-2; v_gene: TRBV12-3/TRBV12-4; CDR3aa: CASSRTGWGVGTF; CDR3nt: -
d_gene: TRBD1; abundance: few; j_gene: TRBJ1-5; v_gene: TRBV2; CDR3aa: CASNLKTGAGQPQHF; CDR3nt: TGTGCCAGCAATTTGAAGACAGGGGCTGGTCAGCCCCAGCATTTT
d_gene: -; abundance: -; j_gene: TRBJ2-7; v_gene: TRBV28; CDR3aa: CASSENIANYEQYF; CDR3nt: TGTGCCAGCAGTGAAAATATAGCTAATTACGAGCAGTACTTC
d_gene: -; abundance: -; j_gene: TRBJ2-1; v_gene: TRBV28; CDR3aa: CASSSTGYEQFF; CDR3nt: TGTGCCAGCAGTTCCACAGGTTATGAGCAGTTCTTC